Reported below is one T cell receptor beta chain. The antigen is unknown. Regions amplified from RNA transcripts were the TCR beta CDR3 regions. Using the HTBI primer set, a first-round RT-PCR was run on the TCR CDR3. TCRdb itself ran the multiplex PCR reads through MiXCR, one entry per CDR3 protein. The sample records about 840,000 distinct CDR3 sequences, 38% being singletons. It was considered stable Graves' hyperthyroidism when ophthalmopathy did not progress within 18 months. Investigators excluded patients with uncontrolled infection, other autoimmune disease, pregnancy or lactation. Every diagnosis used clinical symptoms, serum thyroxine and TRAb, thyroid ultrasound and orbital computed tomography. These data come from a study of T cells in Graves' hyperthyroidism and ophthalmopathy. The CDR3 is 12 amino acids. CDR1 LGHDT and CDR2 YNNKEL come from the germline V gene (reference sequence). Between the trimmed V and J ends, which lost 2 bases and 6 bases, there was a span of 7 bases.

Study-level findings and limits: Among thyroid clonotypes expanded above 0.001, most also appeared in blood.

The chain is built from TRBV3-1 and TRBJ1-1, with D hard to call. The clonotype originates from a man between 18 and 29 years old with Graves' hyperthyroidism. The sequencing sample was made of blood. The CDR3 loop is CASSQREAEAFF. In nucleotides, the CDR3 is TGTGCCAGCAGCCAAAGGGAAGCTGAAGCTTTCTTT.